The rows below give T cell receptor beta chains drawn from one sample of a study of T cell responses to AZD1222 COVID-19 vaccine. TCRdb's table, derived via immunoSEQ multiplex PCR, lists solely in-frame clones and lacks some. This repertoire shows about 150,000 clones, more than 85% found once; its top ten account for approximately 4.9%. The source material was peripheral blood, sampled on day 0 of AZD1222 vaccination. These receptors were collected from an adult in good health. Each CDR3 is given with its conserved first and last residue. The D gene is left open where the match is weak. Some rows mark clone size as missing; the rest say once, few, many or name a class of expanded clone.

d_call clone_size j_call cdr3_length v_call cdr3_nt cdr3_aa
TRBD1 . TRBJ2-3 15 TRBV10-3 TGTGCCATCGGGACAGGGGCGTCTGGCACAGATACGCAGTATTTT CAIGTGASGTDTQYF
TRBD1 . TRBJ1-5 15 TRBV7-2 TGTGCCAGCAGCTTCACAGGGGGGTGGAATCAGCCCCAGCATTTT CASSFTGGWNQPQHF
TRBD2 . TRBJ2-1 14 TRBV6-5 TGTGCCAGCACGGTTAGCGGGATGTACAATGAGCAGTTCTTC CASTVSGMYNEQFF
. once TRBJ1-2 13 TRBV5-6 TGTGCCAGCAGCGCCGTTCCTGGGGATGGCTACACCTTC CASSAVPGDGYTF
. . TRBJ2-2 14 TRBV11-1 TGTGCCAGCAGCTTAGTCCCCCGCACCGGGGAGCTGTTTTTT CASSLVPRTGELFF
TRBD1 few TRBJ1-5 14 TRBV18 TGTGCCAGCTCACCCGACAGGGCGGGTCAGCCCCAGCATTTT CASSPDRAGQPQHF
. few TRBJ2-2 14 TRBV5-1 TGCGCCAGCAGCTTACAGCTTGGTACCGGGGAGCTGTTTTTT CASSLQLGTGELFF
TRBD1 . TRBJ2-1 14 TRBV5-5 TGTGCCAGCAGCCGGGACAGGGGCTTCAATGAGCAGTTCTTC CASSRDRGFNEQFF
. . TRBJ1-4 16 TRBV19 TGTGCCAGTAGTATGGGAATAACAGCGAATAATGAAAAACTGTTTTTT CASSMGITANNEKLFF
. . TRBJ2-7 14 TRBV19 TGTGCCAGTAGTATGGGGCAGGGCGGGGACGAGCAGTACTTC CASSMGQGGDEQYF
TRBD1 . TRBJ1-2 17 TRBV9 TGTGCCAGCAGCGCCCGGGACAGGGGCCTCGCTAACTATGGCTACACCTTC CASSARDRGLANYGYTF
. . TRBJ2-1 17 TRBV19 TGTGCCAGTAGCCCCGTCTCAGGGGAGGTTCCCTACAATGAGCAGTTCTTC CASSPVSGEVPYNEQFF
TRBD2 . TRBJ2-3 16 TRBV29-1 TGCAGCGTGGCCCCCGGACTAGCGGGAGGGTTTGATACGCAGTATTTT CSVAPGLAGGFDTQYF
. . TRBJ1-6 13 TRBV19 TGTGCCAGTCCCCGGGACGGCCATTCACCCCTCCACTTT CASPRDGHSPLHF
. . TRBJ2-5 16 TRBV6-1 TGTGCCAGCAGTGAAACAAGAACCTCCCACCAAGAGACCCAGTACTTC CASSETRTSHQETQYF
TRBD1 . TRBJ1-1 15 TRBV5-1 TGCGCCAGCAGCCGTACTACAGGGGGCGGAACTGAAGCTTTCTTT CASSRTTGGGTEAFF
. . TRBJ2-7 14 TRBV4-1 TGCGCCAGCAGCCAAGGCCCGGACAACTACGAGCAGTACTTC CASSQGPDNYEQYF
. once TRBJ1-4 15 TRBV19 TGTGCCAGTAGTAAAGACGGGAGAGAGTCTGAAAAACTGTTTTTT CASSKDGRESEKLFF
. . TRBJ2-3 14 TRBV15 TGTGCCACCAGCAGAGGGACAGTGAGAGATACGCAGTATTTT CATSRGTVRDTQYF
TRBD2 . TRBJ2-1 19 TRBV10-3 TGTGCCATCAGTGAGTCGGTTAGCGGGAGGGCCCGCTCCTACAATGAGCAGTTCTTC CAISESVSGRARSYNEQFF
. . TRBJ2-1 13 TRBV3-1/TRBV3-2 TGTGCCAGCAGCCAAGAGAAGTGGGATGAGCAGTTCTTC CASSQEKWDEQFF
. . TRBJ1-1 12 TRBV7-9 TGTGCCAGCAGCTTAGTGATTGGTGAAGCTTTCTTT CASSLVIGEAFF
TRBD1 . TRBJ2-4 18 TRBV9 TGTGCCAGCAGCCCAGAGGCCCCGGGACAGATAGCCAAAAACATTCAGTACTTC CASSPEAPGQIAKNIQYF
. . TRBJ2-1 13 TRBV28 TGTGCCGCAATGGGGAGTTTGAACAATGAGCAGTTCTTC CAAMGSLNNEQFF
TRBD2 . TRBJ2-2 16 TRBV7-7 TGTGCCAGCAGCCCTGACTCTAGCGGAAACACCGGGGAGCTGTTTTTT CASSPDSSGNTGELFF
. . TRBJ2-2 16 TRBV7-7 TGTGCTAGCAGCTTTGAGGCCGGAGAGAACACCGGGGAGCTGTTTTTT CASSFEAGENTGELFF
. . TRBJ1-2 12 TRBV28 TGTGCCAGCAGATGGGGAAGTTATGGCTACACCTTC CASRWGSYGYTF
. . TRBJ1-5 17 TRBV5-8 TGTGCCAGCAGCTTGAGGCAGGGCGCTAGGAGCAATCAGCCCCAGCATTTT CASSLRQGARSNQPQHF
. once TRBJ1-1 14 TRBV5-1 TGCGCCAGCAGCTTGTCAGGGGCGAACACTGAAGCTTTCTTT CASSLSGANTEAFF
. . TRBJ1-4 14 TRBV19 TGTGCCAGTAAAAGACGGGCAACTAATGAAAAACTGTTTTTT CASKRRATNEKLFF
TRBD1 . TRBJ1-1 15 TRBV4-1 TGCGCCAGCAGCCAAGATCTCGGGCAGGGGGCGAAAGCTTTCTTT CASSQDLGQGAKAFF
TRBD2 . TRBJ2-2 13 TRBV30 TGTGCCTGGACATCTTCGGGGGGGAGGGAGCTGTTTTTT CAWTSSGGRELFF
. . TRBJ1-2 14 TRBV4-1 TGCGCCAGCAGCCAAAGAGGCAGGGGACGCGGCTACACCTTC CASSQRGRGRGYTF
. . TRBJ2-4 12 TRBV7-9 TGTGCCAGCAGCTTAGTTGAAGGGTTTAGGTACTTC CASSLVEGFRYF
. . TRBJ2-3 16 TRBV13 TGTGCCAGCAGCCCAACGAGCTTAGGGGGCACAGATACGCAGTATTTT CASSPTSLGGTDTQYF
TRBD1 . TRBJ2-5 13 TRBV5-1 TGCGCCAGCAGCTTGGCAGGGGGAGAGACCCAGTACTTC CASSLAGGETQYF
. once TRBJ2-7 12 TRBV29-1 TGCAGCGTTGAAGAGATCGGGCAAGGGCAGTACTTC CSVEEIGQGQYF
. . TRBJ1-2 14 TRBV24-1 TGTGCCACCAGTGACCCGAACAAAAACTATGGCTACACCTTC CATSDPNKNYGYTF
. . TRBJ2-2 15 TRBV7-8 TGTGCCAGCAGCTTAGGACAGGTGAACACCGGGGAGCTGTTTTTT CASSLGQVNTGELFF
. . TRBJ2-7 15 TRBV9 TGTGCCAGCAGCGTAGGGGGGGACACCGCCTACGAGCAGTACTTC CASSVGGDTAYEQYF
TRBD2 . TRBJ2-1 19 TRBV19 TGTGCCAGTAGTTCGCTGACTAGCGGGAGTGCCCCATCCTACAATGAGCAGTTCTTC CASSSLTSGSAPSYNEQFF
TRBD1 . TRBJ2-3 16 TRBV3-1/TRBV3-2 TGTGCCAGCAGCCATTCCGGGACAGGGGGAGCAGATACGCAGTATTTT CASSHSGTGGADTQYF
. few TRBJ2-7 11 TRBV25-1 TGTGCCAGCATGGGAAGCTACGAGCAGTACTTC CASMGSYEQYF
TRBD2 . TRBJ2-2 16 TRBV25-1 TGTGCCAGCAGGGGGACTAGCGGCTTTAACACCGGGGAGCTGTTTTTT CASRGTSGFNTGELFF
. once TRBJ1-2 14 TRBV19 TGTGCCAGTAGTATAGTGCAGACGGCCTATGGCTACACCTTC CASSIVQTAYGYTF
TRBD1 once TRBJ2-2 15 TRBV30 TGTGCCTGGACCCGGGACAGGGCTTCTGGAGGGGAGCTGTTTTTT CAWTRDRASGGELFF
. . TRBJ2-7 12 TRBV21-1 TGTGCCAGCAGCACGGACAGAAACGAGCAGTACTTC CASSTDRNEQYF
TRBD1 . TRBJ2-3 13 TRBV25-1 TGTGCCAGCAGTAATCAGGGGGCAGATACGCAGTATTTT CASSNQGADTQYF
TRBD1 . TRBJ1-2 15 TRBV27 TGTGCCAGCAGAACCGGGACAGGGTTTCACTATGGCTACACCTTC CASRTGTGFHYGYTF
. . TRBJ1-1 15 TRBV9 TGTGCCAGCAGCGTAGGAAGGAGTCTGAACACTGAAGCTTTCTTT CASSVGRSLNTEAFF
. few TRBJ2-7 14 TRBV7-9 TGTGCCAGCAGCAACGACTTTGTTGCCTACGAGCAGTACTTC CASSNDFVAYEQYF
TRBD2 . TRBJ2-1 16 TRBV7-2 TGTGCCAGCAGCTTAGGGGTGGGGACTAGCGGCGATGAGCAGTTCTTC CASSLGVGTSGDEQFF
. . TRBJ1-1 12 TRBV18 TGTGCCAGCTCACCAATGACGGGTGAAGCTTTCTTT CASSPMTGEAFF
. once TRBJ1-2 12 TRBV12-3/TRBV12-4 TGTGCCAGCAGTTTAGCACGGCTCGGCTACACCTTC CASSLARLGYTF
. . TRBJ1-4 14 TRBV5-1 TGCGCCAGCAGCCAGCGGAACTCAAGGGGAAAACTGTTTTTT CASSQRNSRGKLFF
TRBD1 few TRBJ2-4 14 TRBV6-5 TGTGCCAGCAGTTATGGCAGGGGGAAAAACATTCAGTACTTC CASSYGRGKNIQYF
. . TRBJ2-7 15 TRBV5-5 TGTGCCAGCAGCTTGGGGGGGACAGCGGGCTACGAGCAGTACTTC CASSLGGTAGYEQYF
. . TRBJ2-6 15 TRBV19 TGTGCCAGTAGTATTTCAGGGGCTGGGGCCAACGTCCTGACTTTC CASSISGAGANVLTF
. . TRBJ2-3 15 TRBV10-3 TGTGCCATCAGTGAGTCGATGCCGGGGCGGGATACGCAGTATTTT CAISESMPGRDTQYF
TRBD1 . TRBJ2-7 15 TRBV19 TGTGCCAGTAGTCCCCTGACAGGGGCTTTCTACGAGCAGTACTTC CASSPLTGAFYEQYF